A selection of T cell receptor beta chains follows, all from one sample in a study of cytomegalovirus exposure and HLA in healthy donors. Here immunoSEQ multiplex PCR was the method, and the copy in TCRdb shows in-frame clones only, minus some. Here the sample spans about 180,000 clones, around three quarters being singletons. The specimen sequenced was PBMCs. These receptors came from a man aged 40-49 years in good health and CMV-seronegative. Both conserved end residues are part of each CDR3. The D gene is left open where the match is weak. Clone size is given for some rows only: seen once, a few or many times, or a class if the clone is expanded.

j_call: TRBJ2-7
d_call: TRBD1
v_call: TRBV15
clone_size: few
cdr3_nt: TGTGCCACCAGCCAGGACAGGGGATACTCCTACGAGCAGTACTTC
cdr3_aa: CATSQDRGYSYEQYF

j_call: TRBJ1-2
d_call: TRBD1
v_call: TRBV2
clone_size: NA
cdr3_nt: TGTGCCAGCAAGCCGGGACAGGGGGCCCACTATGGCTACACCTTC
cdr3_aa: CASKPGQGAHYGYTF

j_call: TRBJ1-1
d_call: NA
v_call: TRBV6-1
clone_size: once
cdr3_nt: TGTGCCAGCAGCAACACCGGCGGGGGTATTGAAGCTTTCTTT
cdr3_aa: CASSNTGGGIEAFF

j_call: TRBJ1-5
d_call: TRBD1
v_call: TRBV27
clone_size: NA
cdr3_nt: TGTGCCAGCAGTTTAGTCGGGACAGGGTATAAGCCCCAGCATTTT
cdr3_aa: CASSLVGTGYKPQHF

j_call: TRBJ2-2
d_call: NA
v_call: TRBV7-6
clone_size: NA
cdr3_nt: TGTGCCAGCAGCTTAGCAGGGGGAACTGCCGGGGAGCTGTTTTTT
cdr3_aa: CASSLAGGTAGELFF

j_call: TRBJ1-5
d_call: TRBD1
v_call: TRBV6-5
clone_size: NA
cdr3_nt: TGTGCCAGCAGTTACTCCGGACAGGTCGGTCAGCCCCAGCATTTT
cdr3_aa: CASSYSGQVGQPQHF

j_call: TRBJ2-7
d_call: TRBD2
v_call: TRBV7-3
clone_size: NA
cdr3_nt: TGTGCCAGCAGCATAGGTGCTAGCGGGATTTACGAGCAGTACTTC
cdr3_aa: CASSIGASGIYEQYF

j_call: TRBJ2-1
d_call: NA
v_call: TRBV5-1
clone_size: NA
cdr3_nt: TGCGCCAGCAGCTTGAACAGGGATCAGCAGTTCTTC
cdr3_aa: CASSLNRDQQFF

j_call: TRBJ2-3
d_call: NA
v_call: TRBV7-2
clone_size: NA
cdr3_nt: TGTGCCAGCAGCTCGGAGGTAGCCTCAGATACGCAGTATTTT
cdr3_aa: CASSSEVASDTQYF

j_call: TRBJ2-2
d_call: NA
v_call: TRBV7-9
clone_size: NA
cdr3_nt: TGTTCCAGCAGCTTAGGCAGTGCCGGGGAGCTGTTTTTT
cdr3_aa: CSSSLGSAGELFF

j_call: TRBJ2-7
d_call: TRBD2
v_call: TRBV7-9
clone_size: once
cdr3_nt: TGTGCCAGCAGCTTAGCCTCCAGCGGGAGAGCCTACGAGCAGTACTTC
cdr3_aa: CASSLASSGRAYEQYF

j_call: TRBJ2-7
d_call: NA
v_call: TRBV18
clone_size: NA
cdr3_nt: TGTGCCAGCTCACCACCCCCTACCTACGAGCAGTACTTC
cdr3_aa: CASSPPPTYEQYF

j_call: TRBJ2-7
d_call: NA
v_call: TRBV7-9
clone_size: once
cdr3_nt: TGTGCCAGCAGCTTAGACAGGGACGGGGGGGAGCAGTACTTC
cdr3_aa: CASSLDRDGGEQYF

j_call: TRBJ2-1
d_call: TRBD1
v_call: TRBV15
clone_size: NA
cdr3_nt: TGTGCCACCAGCAGTATGCCGGGACAGGCCTACAATGAGCAGTTCTTC
cdr3_aa: CATSSMPGQAYNEQFF

j_call: TRBJ2-7
d_call: NA
v_call: TRBV6-5
clone_size: NA
cdr3_nt: TGTGCCAGCAAGGAGGGCAGCCCCACCTACGAGCAGTACTTC
cdr3_aa: CASKEGSPTYEQYF

j_call: TRBJ1-1
d_call: NA
v_call: TRBV7-9
clone_size: once
cdr3_nt: TGTGCCAGCAGCCTGGAGGTAGTTGAAGCTTTCTTT
cdr3_aa: CASSLEVVEAFF

j_call: TRBJ1-1
d_call: NA
v_call: TRBV11-2
clone_size: NA
cdr3_nt: TGTGCCAGCAGCCTCCTAGGCTATGAAGCTTTCTTT
cdr3_aa: CASSLLGYEAFF

j_call: TRBJ2-5
d_call: TRBD2
v_call: TRBV5-6
clone_size: NA
cdr3_nt: TGTGCCAGCAGCTTGTATAGCGGGAGACCCGGGGAGACCCAGTACTTC
cdr3_aa: CASSLYSGRPGETQYF

j_call: TRBJ1-2
d_call: TRBD1
v_call: TRBV9
clone_size: NA
cdr3_nt: TGTGCCAGCAGCCACCCGCAACAGGGGGCAGGCTATGGCTACACCTTC
cdr3_aa: CASSHPQQGAGYGYTF

j_call: TRBJ1-1
d_call: NA
v_call: TRBV19
clone_size: NA
cdr3_nt: TGTGCCAGTACCTATCGCCGGCAGGGAGGAACTGAAGCTTTCTTT
cdr3_aa: CASTYRRQGGTEAFF

j_call: TRBJ2-7
d_call: TRBD2
v_call: TRBV27
clone_size: few
cdr3_nt: TGTGCCAGCAGTGCCGGGACTAGCGTTTACGAGCAGTACTTC
cdr3_aa: CASSAGTSVYEQYF

j_call: TRBJ1-3
d_call: NA
v_call: TRBV18
clone_size: NA
cdr3_nt: TGTGCCAGCTCACCACTGGCCAGTCCCTCTGGAAACACCATATATTTT
cdr3_aa: CASSPLASPSGNTIYF

j_call: TRBJ1-5
d_call: NA
v_call: TRBV19
clone_size: NA
cdr3_nt: TGTGCCAGCTCAGGGGAACAGCCCCAGCATTTT
cdr3_aa: CASSGEQPQHF